These T cell receptor beta chains were read from a single sample in a study of spatial heterogeneity in lung cancer. MiXCR, run by TCRdb on the 5' RACE reads, gives a single entry per CDR3 protein. The table records approximately 23,000 distinct CDR3 sequences, about 4.5% of them present only once. The input for sequencing was lung tumor tissue, taken at surgery. The receptors originated from a male donor with early-stage non-small cell lung cancer. Both conserved end residues are trimmed from each CDR3. Each record gives: V gene, D gene, clone size, CDR3 protein. A D gene is named only where the DNA matches it firmly. Rows give clone size only sometimes, using once, few, many, or a class for an expanded clone.

V: TRBV30; D: -; size: few; CDR3: AWSTQDPGIPNTEAF
V: TRBV27; D: TRBD1; size: medium-sized; CDR3: ASTRTGGYEQY
V: TRBV25-1; D: TRBD1; size: medium-sized; CDR3: ASSDDRVHEQY
V: TRBV28; D: -; size: many; CDR3: ASGKDRALTYEQY
V: TRBV19; D: -; size: -; CDR3: ASSKKESR
V: TRBV30; D: -; size: many; CDR3: AWSLRTAIQETQY
V: TRBV7-8; D: -; size: many; CDR3: ASSLAAISGNQPQH
V: TRBV7-2; D: TRBD1; size: many; CDR3: ASSATGLDTQY
V: TRBV5-6; D: -; size: many; CDR3: ASSFVGTDTQY
V: TRBV28; D: -; size: many; CDR3: ASYQAGDGYT
V: TRBV6-2/TRBV6-3; D: -; size: many; CDR3: ASSYRGLFEAF
V: TRBV9; D: -; size: many; CDR3: ASSISSRTDTQY
V: TRBV7-8; D: TRBD1; size: many; CDR3: ASSLVGTGEETQY
V: TRBV5-1; D: -; size: -; CDR3: ASGPGQPNTGELF
V: TRBV5-1; D: -; size: many; CDR3: ASSKTNPQDNEQF
V: TRBV5-8; D: -; size: many; CDR3: ASSLPGTTGLETQY
V: TRBV7-8; D: TRBD2; size: -; CDR3: ASSSLGGTNTGELF
V: TRBV6-7; D: -; size: many; CDR3: ASWGEQRASSTDTQY
V: TRBV27; D: TRBD2; size: many; CDR3: ASSLSPIAGGITDTQY
V: TRBV7-2; D: TRBD2; size: medium-sized; CDR3: ASSRRLAGGELF
V: TRBV7-9; D: -; size: -; CDR3: ASSTREPDNEQF
V: TRBV20-1; D: -; size: -; CDR3: SARSRRGASNEQF
V: TRBV5-1; D: TRBD2; size: many; CDR3: ASSRSGNQETQY
V: TRBV2; D: -; size: many; CDR3: ASSVTGHFSRSNSPLH
V: TRBV27; D: TRBD2; size: many; CDR3: ASSLVREGLNEQF
V: TRBV11-2; D: TRBD2; size: many; CDR3: ASSLGLAGADTQY
V: TRBV4-2; D: -; size: many; CDR3: ASSGGRYGYT
V: TRBV9; D: -; size: few; CDR3: ASSVAPSTEAF
V: TRBV7-9; D: TRBD1; size: many; CDR3: ASSLGQGRKEKLF
V: TRBV15; D: TRBD2; size: medium-sized; CDR3: ATSRPEGGLYTGELF
V: TRBV27; D: -; size: -; CDR3: ASSSSRNSYEQY
V: TRBV11-2; D: -; size: -; CDR3: ASSLDPRAGGNEQF
V: TRBV30; D: -; size: -; CDR3: AWSVGSNYGYT
V: TRBV29-1; D: -; size: many; CDR3: SVKLDRSYNEQF
V: TRBV5-4; D: -; size: many; CDR3: ASSLYLGGTQETQY